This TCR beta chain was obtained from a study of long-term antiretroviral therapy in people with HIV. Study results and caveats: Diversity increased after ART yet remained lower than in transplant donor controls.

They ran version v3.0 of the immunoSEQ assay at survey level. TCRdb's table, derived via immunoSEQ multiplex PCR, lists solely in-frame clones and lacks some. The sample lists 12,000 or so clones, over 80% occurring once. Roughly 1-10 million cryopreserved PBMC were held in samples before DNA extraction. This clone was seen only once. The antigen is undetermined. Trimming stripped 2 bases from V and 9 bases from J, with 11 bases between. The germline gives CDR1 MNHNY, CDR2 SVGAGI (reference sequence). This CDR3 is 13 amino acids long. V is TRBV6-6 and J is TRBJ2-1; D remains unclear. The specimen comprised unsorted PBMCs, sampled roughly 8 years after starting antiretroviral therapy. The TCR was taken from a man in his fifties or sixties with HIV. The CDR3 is CASSYGMVAEQFF. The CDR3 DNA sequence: TGTGCCAGCAGTTACGGAATGGTGGCTGAGCAGTTCTTC.